This T cell receptor beta chain was recovered during a study of shared clonotypes between healthy human individuals. Findings and caveats of the study: Clonotype sharing among donors, it was expected, would be affected by sequencing depth. A handful of donors showed sharing of approximately 4.7% of naive CD4 clonotypes.

The sorted-subset replicate PCRs were given around 200 ng DNA, which is tens of thousands of T cell genomes. The protocol was immunoSEQ multiplex PCR, while the TCRdb copy is restricted to in-frame clones and leaves out a portion. The table includes about 1 million clones, about 75% detected once. In germline, CDR1 is GTSNPN, CDR2 SVGIG (reference sequence). Deletions cut 4 bases from V and 4 bases from J, with 14 bases between. The CDR3 consists of 14 residues. Comment on this clone: No antigen is known for it.

The chain carries TRBV30 and TRBJ1-5, with D possibly TRBD1 on 5 matching bases. This receptor was identified in a man between 18 and 35 years old in good health. Material for sequencing was memory CD4+ T cells sorted from blood. Subset given: CD45RA-negative fraction. CDR3 in amino acids: CAWTPGRFNQPQHF. The CDR3, as DNA: TGTGCCTGGACCCCGGGACGGTTTAATCAGCCCCAGCATTTT.